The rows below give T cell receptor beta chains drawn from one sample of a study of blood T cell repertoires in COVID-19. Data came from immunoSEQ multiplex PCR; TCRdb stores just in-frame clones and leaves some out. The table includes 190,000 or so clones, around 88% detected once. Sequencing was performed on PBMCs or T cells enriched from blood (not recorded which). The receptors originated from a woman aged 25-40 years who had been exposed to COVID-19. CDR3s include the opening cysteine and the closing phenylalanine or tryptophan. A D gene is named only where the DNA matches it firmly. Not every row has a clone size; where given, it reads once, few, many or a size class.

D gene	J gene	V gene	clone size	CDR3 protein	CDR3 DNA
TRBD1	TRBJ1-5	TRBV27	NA	CASSLTGQGRGQPQHF	TGTGCCAGCAGTTTAACCGGACAGGGCCGAGGTCAGCCCCAGCATTTT
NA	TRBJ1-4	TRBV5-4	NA	CASSLGQPGEKLFF	TGTGCCAGCAGCTTGGGTCAGCCAGGCGAAAAACTGTTTTTT
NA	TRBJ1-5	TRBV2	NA	CASSERQGNQPQHF	TGTGCCAGCAGTGAACGACAGGGCAATCAGCCCCAGCATTTT
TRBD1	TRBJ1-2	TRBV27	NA	CASGSRDRGFGGYTF	TGTGCCAGCGGGAGCCGGGACAGGGGCTTTGGGGGCTACACCTTC
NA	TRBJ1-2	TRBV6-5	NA	CASTRTEANYGYTF	TGTGCCAGCACTAGGACAGAGGCAAACTATGGCTACACCTTC
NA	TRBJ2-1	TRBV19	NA	CASSMGWAHNEQFF	TGTGCCAGTAGTATGGGTTGGGCCCACAATGAGCAGTTCTTC
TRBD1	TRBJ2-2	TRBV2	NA	CASRVQGENTGELFF	TGTGCCAGCAGAGTACAGGGGGAGAACACCGGGGAGCTGTTTTTT
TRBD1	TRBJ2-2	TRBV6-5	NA	CASSAGTGLSGELFF	TGTGCCAGCAGCGCCGGGACAGGGTTATCCGGGGAGCTGTTTTTT
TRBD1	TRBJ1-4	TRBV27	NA	CASSLNPGTVRGEKLFF	TGTGCCAGCAGTTTAAACCCTGGGACAGTTAGGGGGGAAAAACTGTTTTTT
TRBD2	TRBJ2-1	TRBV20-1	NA	CSASGTSAYNEQFF	TGCAGTGCTAGTGGGACTAGCGCCTACAATGAGCAGTTCTTC
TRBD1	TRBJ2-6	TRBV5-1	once	CASSLGQGYSGANVLTF	TGCGCCAGCAGCTTGGGACAGGGTTACTCTGGGGCCAACGTCCTGACTTTC
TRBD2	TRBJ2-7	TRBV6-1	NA	CASRWGGEQYF	TGTGCCAGCAGGTGGGGGGGCGAGCAGTACTTC
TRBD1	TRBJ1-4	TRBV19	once	CASSMGQLEKLFF	TGTGCCAGTAGTATGGGACAGTTGGAAAAACTGTTTTTT
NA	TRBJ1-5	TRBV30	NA	CAWSVQEAAQHF	TGTGCCTGGAGTGTACAAGAGGCTGCCCAGCATTTT
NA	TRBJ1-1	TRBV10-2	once	CASSEDGRTNTEAFF	TGCGCCAGCAGTGAGGATGGCAGAACGAACACTGAAGCTTTCTTT
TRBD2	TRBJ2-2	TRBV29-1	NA	CSVQREPILSGGDTGELFF	TGCAGCGTTCAACGAGAGCCCATCCTTAGCGGGGGGGACACCGGGGAGCTGTTTTTT
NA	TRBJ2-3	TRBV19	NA	CASSLSPAGWGADTQYF	TGTGCCAGTAGTCTCTCTCCCGCAGGTTGGGGCGCAGATACGCAGTATTTT
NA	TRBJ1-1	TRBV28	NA	CASRGPPLGKNTEAFF	TGTGCCAGCAGGGGCCCACCTCTGGGTAAGAACACTGAAGCTTTCTTT
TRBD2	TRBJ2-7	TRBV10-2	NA	CASSSGGGYEQYF	TGCGCCAGCAGTTCCGGGGGGGGATACGAGCAGTACTTC
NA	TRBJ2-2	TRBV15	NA	CATSSLQVWPSTKTGELFF	TGTGCCACCAGCAGCCTTCAAGTCTGGCCTAGCACTAAGACCGGGGAGCTGTTTTTT
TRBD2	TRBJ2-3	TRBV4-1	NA	CASSQVLAGGEDTQYF	TGCGCCAGCAGCCAAGTCCTAGCGGGGGGCGAAGATACGCAGTATTTT
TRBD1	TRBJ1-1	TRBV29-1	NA	CSGRGQENTEAFF	TGCAGCGGGAGGGGACAGGAGAACACTGAAGCTTTCTTT
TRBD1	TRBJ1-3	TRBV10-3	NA	CAISDGDRDGNTIYF	TGTGCCATCAGTGACGGGGACAGGGATGGAAACACCATATATTTT
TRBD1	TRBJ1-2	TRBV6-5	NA	CASSYSIGTGNYGYTF	TGTGCCAGCAGTTACTCGATCGGGACAGGGAACTATGGCTACACCTTC
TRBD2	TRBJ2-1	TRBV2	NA	CASSERRGGRNEQFF	TGTGCCAGCAGTGAGCGACGCGGGGGGCGAAATGAGCAGTTCTTC
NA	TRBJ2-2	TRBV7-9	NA	CASSFPPVRELFF	TGTGCCAGCAGCTTCCCCCCCGTCCGGGAGCTGTTTTTT
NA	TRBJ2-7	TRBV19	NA	CASSYGGQWYEQYF	TGTGCCAGTAGTTACGGGGGACAGTGGTACGAGCAGTACTTC
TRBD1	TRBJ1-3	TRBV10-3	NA	CASKDREAGNTIYF	TGTGCCTCCAAGGACAGGGAGGCAGGAAACACCATATATTTT
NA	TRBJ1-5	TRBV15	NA	CATSGGYQPQHF	TGTGCCACCAGCGGGGGGTATCAGCCCCAGCATTTT
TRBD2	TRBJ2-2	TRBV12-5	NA	CASGLGVAGGFSPGELFF	TGTGCTAGTGGTTTAGGGGTAGCGGGGGGATTTTCCCCCGGGGAGCTGTTTTTT
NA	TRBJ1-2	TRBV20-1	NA	CSATGQSWTTF	TGCAGTGCTACCGGACAGTCCTGGACCACCTTC
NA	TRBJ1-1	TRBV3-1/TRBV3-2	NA	CASSQTGNTEAFF	TGTGCCAGCAGCCAAACAGGGAACACTGAAGCTTTCTTT
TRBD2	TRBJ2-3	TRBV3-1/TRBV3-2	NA	CASSRAGWGDTQYF	TGTGCCAGCAGCCGAGCGGGGTGGGGGGATACGCAGTATTTT
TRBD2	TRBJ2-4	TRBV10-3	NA	CAISDGGSKNIQYF	TGTGCCATCTCTGACGGGGGGTCCAAAAACATTCAGTACTTC